This T cell receptor beta chain was identified in a study of human T cells and chemical hapten exposure. Study-wide results and limits: Patch test score tracked positively with PT1 expanded TCR counts.

Concerning this clonotype: Antigen specificity is unknown.

From the RACE reads, TCRdb called clonotypes with MiXCR, one entry per CDR3 protein. The data hold around 110,000 distinct CDR3 sequences, with over 9% observed a single time. The CDR3 has 15 amino acids. Trimming took 2 bases from V and 3 from J, leaving 13 bases between them. CDR1 is SGHTA, CDR2 FQGNSA, per germline. Indicated time point: patch test 3, about 24 weeks after DPC sensitization. Specified treatment: therapeutic diphenylcyclopropenone sensitization with weekly scalp DPC. V gene TRBV7-2 combines with J gene TRBJ1-1; the D gene is possibly TRBD1 (5 bases). The sequenced sample was whole blood, obtained in connection with sensitization to the hapten diphenylcyclopropenone (DPC). The clonotype comes from a woman between 50 and 59 years old with alopecia areata. Some clones in this sample may be carry-over from other donors' samples. In DNA, the CDR3 is TGTGCCAGCAGCTTACCAGGGCTTCCGGACACTGAAGCTTTCTTT. Its protein product is CASSLPGLPDTEAFF.